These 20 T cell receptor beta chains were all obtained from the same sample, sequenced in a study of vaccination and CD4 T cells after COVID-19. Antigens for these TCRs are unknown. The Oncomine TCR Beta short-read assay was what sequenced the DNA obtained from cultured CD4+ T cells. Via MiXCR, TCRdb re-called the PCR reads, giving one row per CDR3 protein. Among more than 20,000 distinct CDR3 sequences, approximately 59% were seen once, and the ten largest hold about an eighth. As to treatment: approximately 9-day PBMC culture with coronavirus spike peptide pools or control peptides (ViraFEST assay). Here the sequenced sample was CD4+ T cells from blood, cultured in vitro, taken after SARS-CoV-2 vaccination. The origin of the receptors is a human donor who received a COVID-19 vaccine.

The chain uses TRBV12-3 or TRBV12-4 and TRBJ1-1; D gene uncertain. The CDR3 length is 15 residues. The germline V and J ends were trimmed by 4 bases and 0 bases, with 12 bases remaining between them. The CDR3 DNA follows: TGTGCCAGCAGTTCCCTCTCATTGATGAACACTGAAGCTTTCTTT. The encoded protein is CASSSLSLMNTEAFF.

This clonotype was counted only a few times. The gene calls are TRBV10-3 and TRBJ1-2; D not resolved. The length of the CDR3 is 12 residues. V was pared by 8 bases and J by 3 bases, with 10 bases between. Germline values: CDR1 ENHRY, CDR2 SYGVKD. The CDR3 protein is CAIGGPDYGYTF. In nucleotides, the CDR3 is TGTGCCATCGGAGGGCCGGACTATGGCTACACCTTC.

The CDR3 loop is CASSLGTGFNYGYTF. DNA for the CDR3: TGTGCCAGCAGCTTGGGGACAGGGTTTAATTATGGCTACACCTTC. The chain combines TRBV5-5 with TRBJ1-2, with 8 nucleotides matching TRBD1. The CDR3 has 15 amino acids. Germline CDR1 and CDR2: SGHKS and YYEKEE (reference sequence). Germline trimming cut 0 bases from V and 5 bases from J; bases unmatched to any gene: 6.

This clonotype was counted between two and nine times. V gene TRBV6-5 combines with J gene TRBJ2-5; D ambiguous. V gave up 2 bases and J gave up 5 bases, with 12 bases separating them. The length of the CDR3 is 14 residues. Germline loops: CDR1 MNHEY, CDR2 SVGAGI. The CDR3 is CASSYGGAYETQYF. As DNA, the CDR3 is TGTGCCAGCAGTTACGGTGGAGCGTATGAGACCCAGTACTTC.

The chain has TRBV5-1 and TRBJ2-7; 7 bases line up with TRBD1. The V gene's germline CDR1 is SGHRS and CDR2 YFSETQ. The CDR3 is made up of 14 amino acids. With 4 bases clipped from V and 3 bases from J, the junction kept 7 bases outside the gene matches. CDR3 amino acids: CASSLGQNFYEQYF. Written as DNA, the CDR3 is TGCGCCAGCAGCCTGGGACAGAACTTCTACGAGCAGTACTTC.

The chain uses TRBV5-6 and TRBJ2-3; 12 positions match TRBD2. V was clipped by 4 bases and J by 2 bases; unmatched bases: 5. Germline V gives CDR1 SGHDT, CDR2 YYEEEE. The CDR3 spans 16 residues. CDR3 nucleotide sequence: TGTGCCAGCAGCAACAGACTAGCGGGGGTCACAGATACGCAGTATTTT. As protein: CASSNRLAGVTDTQYF.

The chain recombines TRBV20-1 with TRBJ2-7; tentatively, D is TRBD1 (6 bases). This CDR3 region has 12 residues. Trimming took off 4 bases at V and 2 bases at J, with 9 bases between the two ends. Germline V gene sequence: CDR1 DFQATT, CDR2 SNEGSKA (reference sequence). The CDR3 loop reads CSATKGAYEQYF. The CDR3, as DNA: TGCAGTGCTACTAAGGGGGCCTACGAGCAGTACTTC.

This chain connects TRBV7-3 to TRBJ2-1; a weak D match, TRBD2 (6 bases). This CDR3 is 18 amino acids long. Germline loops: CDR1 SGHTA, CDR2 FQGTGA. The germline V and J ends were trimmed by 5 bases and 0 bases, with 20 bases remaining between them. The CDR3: CASSQGILAGSSYNEQFF. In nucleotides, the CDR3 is TGTGCCAGCAGCCAAGGGATACTTGCGGGGTCCTCCTACAATGAGCAGTTCTTC. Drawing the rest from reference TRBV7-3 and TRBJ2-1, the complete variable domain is GAGVSQTPSNKVTEKGKYVELRCDPISGHTALYWYRQSLGQGPEFLIYFQGTGAADDSGLPNDRFFAVRPEGSVSTLKIQRTERGDSAVYLCASSQGILAGSSYNEQFFGPGTRLTVL.

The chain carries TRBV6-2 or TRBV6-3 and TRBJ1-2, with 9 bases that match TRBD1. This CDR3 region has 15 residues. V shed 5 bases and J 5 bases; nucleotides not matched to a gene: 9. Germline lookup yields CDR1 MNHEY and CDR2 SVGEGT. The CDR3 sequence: CASSPGQGKGYGYTF. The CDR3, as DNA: TGTGCCAGCAGTCCCGGACAGGGGAAGGGGTATGGCTACACCTTC.

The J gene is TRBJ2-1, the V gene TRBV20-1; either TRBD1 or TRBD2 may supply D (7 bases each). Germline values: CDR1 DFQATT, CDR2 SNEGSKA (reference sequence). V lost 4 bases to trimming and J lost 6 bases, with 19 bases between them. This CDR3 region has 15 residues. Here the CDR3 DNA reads TGCAGTGCTACCGAGACAGGGCGGGGGACCAATGAGCAGTTCTTC. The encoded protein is CSATETGRGTNEQFF.

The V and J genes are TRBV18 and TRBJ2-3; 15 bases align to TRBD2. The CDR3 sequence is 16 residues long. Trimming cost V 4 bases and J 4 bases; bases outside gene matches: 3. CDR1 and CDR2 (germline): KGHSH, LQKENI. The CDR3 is CASSRTSGGDADTQYF. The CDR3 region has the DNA TGTGCCAGCTCACGGACTAGCGGGGGGGACGCAGATACGCAGTATTTT.

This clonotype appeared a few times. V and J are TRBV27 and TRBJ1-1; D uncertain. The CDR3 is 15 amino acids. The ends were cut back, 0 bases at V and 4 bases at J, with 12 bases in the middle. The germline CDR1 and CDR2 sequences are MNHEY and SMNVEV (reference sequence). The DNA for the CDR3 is TGTGCCAGCAGTTTATCACCCAACAGCGGCACTGAAGCTTTCTTT. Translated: CASSLSPNSGTEAFF.

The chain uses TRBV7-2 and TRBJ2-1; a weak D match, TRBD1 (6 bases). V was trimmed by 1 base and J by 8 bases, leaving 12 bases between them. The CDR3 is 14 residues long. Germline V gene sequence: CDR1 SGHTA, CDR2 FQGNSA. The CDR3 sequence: CASSLGRGRYEQFF. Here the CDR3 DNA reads TGTGCCAGCAGCTTAGGCAGGGGTAGGTATGAGCAGTTCTTC.

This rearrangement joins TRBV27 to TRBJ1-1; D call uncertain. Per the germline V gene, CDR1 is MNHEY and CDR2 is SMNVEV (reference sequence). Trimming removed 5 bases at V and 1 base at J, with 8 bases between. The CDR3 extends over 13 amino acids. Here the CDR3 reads CASSPNTNTEAFF. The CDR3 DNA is TGTGCCAGCAGTCCGAACACGAACACTGAAGCTTTCTTT.

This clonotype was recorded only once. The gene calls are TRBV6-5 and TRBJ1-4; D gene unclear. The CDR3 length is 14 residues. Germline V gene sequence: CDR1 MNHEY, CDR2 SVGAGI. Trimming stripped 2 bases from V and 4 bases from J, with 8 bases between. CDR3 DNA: TGTGCCAGCAGTTACAGCGGTGATAATGAAAAACTGTTTTTT. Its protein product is CASSYSGDNEKLFF.

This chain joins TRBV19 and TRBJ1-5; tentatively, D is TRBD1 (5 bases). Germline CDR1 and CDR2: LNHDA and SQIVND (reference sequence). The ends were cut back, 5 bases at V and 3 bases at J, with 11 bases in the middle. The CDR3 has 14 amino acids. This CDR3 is CASSLRQLNQPQHF. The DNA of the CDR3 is TGTGCCAGTAGTTTACGACAGCTCAATCAGCCCCAGCATTTT.

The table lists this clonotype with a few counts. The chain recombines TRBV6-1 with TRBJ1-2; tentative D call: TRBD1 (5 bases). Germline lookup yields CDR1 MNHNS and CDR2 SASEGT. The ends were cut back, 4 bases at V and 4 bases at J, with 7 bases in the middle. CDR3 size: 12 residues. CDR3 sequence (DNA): TGTGCCAGCAGTGGGGGCATCTATGGCTACACCTTC. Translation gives CASSGGIYGYTF.

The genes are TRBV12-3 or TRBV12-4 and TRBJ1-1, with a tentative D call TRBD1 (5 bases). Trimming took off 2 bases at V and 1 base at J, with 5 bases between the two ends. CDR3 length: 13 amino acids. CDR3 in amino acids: CASSLTGNTEAFF. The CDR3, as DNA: TGTGCCAGCAGTTTAACAGGGAACACTGAAGCTTTCTTT.

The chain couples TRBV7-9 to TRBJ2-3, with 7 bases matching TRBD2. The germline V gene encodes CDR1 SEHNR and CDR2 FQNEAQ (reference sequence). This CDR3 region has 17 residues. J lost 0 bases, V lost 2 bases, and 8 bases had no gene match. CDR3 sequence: CASSLRFGGTSTDTQYF. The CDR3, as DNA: TGTGCCAGCAGCTTAAGGTTCGGGGGGACTAGCACAGATACGCAGTATTTT. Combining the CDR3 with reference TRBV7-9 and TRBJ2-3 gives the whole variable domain DTGVSQNPRHKITKRGQNVTFRCDPISEHNRLYWYRQTLGQGPEFLTYFQNEAQLEKSRLLSDRFSAERPKGSFSTLEIQRTEQGDSAMYLCASSLRFGGTSTDTQYFGPGTRLTVL.

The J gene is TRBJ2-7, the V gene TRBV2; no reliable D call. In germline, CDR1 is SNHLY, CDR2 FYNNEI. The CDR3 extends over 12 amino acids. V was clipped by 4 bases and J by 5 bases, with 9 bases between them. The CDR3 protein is CASSGHRNEQYF. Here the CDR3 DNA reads TGTGCCAGCAGTGGACATCGCAACGAGCAGTACTTC.